This T cell receptor (beta chain) was retrieved from a study of shared clonotypes between healthy human individuals. Study information: Two women and a few men aged 18 to 49 served as donors.

The unsorted samples had some 90 million PBMCs used for genomic DNA. Overall study results and limits: Tissues were not sampled, only blood, and their repertoires likely differ. Among donors, clonotype sharing was expected to be affected by sequencing depth.

TCRdb's table, derived via immunoSEQ multiplex PCR, lists solely in-frame clones and lacks some. This table has about 520,000 clones, about 85% appearing once. Trimming cost V 3 bases and J 5 bases, with 11 bases left between them. Germline CDR1 and CDR2: SGDLS and YYNGEE. The CDR3 contains 13 residues. In regard to this clone: What it binds is not known.

Sequencing used PBMCs. The TCR originated in a woman between 40 and 55 years old in good health. Some clones in this sample may be carry-over from other donors' samples. V usage is TRBV9 and J usage is TRBJ1-1; D gene uncertain. CDR3 sequence (DNA): TGTGCCAGCAGCGCCAGTCCCGGGACTGAAGCTTTCTTT. It encodes CASSASPGTEAFF.